This T cell receptor beta chain derives from a study of shared clonotypes between healthy human individuals. Study-wide results and limits: Compared with clonotypes that all four donors shared, non-shared clonotypes had lower generation probabilities.

Donors, without exception, were Caucasian adults residing in Nashville, Tennessee. Measured with immunoSEQ multiplex PCR; TCRdb has only the in-frame clones, and not every one. The profile shows under 2.5 million clones, roughly 92% of them singletons. This clone was seen once. The antigen is undetermined. Per germline, CDR1 GTSNPN and CDR2 SVGIG (reference sequence). V gave up 2 bases and J gave up 8 bases; unmatched junction bases: 1. CDR3 size: 12 residues. J is TRBJ2-4 and V is TRBV30, with 9 bases fitting TRBD1. Sequenced sample: naive CD4+ T cells from PBMCs. Subset reported: CD45RA+ positively selected. This receptor was obtained from a man between 18 and 35 years old in good health. Some clones in this sample may be carry-over from other donors' samples. The CDR3 bases are TGTGCCTGGAGTAGGACAGGGGACATTCAGTACTTC. It yields the protein CAWSRTGDIQYF.